The present TCR beta chain was sequenced within a study of blood T cell repertoires in COVID-19. In the study overall: The origin of the acute and convalescent COVID-19 samples was the United States, Italy and Spain. Sources were T cells, B-cell-depleted T cells, or PBMCs; the material itself was cDNA or gDNA.

The CDR3 length is 14 residues. Germline V gene data show CDR1 as KGHSH and CDR2 as LQKENI. Unmatched junction bases numbered 5, after V lost 6 bases and J lost 6 bases. Original processing notes: Amplified reference gene primers provided the basis for estimating nucleated cell counts. Sequencing used immunoSEQ multiplex PCR; TCRdb keeps in-frame clones, though not all of them. That table gives V, J and clone size, and the DNA gave D and trimming. Here the sample spans 110,000 to 150,000 clones, over 80% being singletons. The sample comprised peripheral blood. The origin of this receptor is an elderly woman with acute or convalescent COVID-19. This chain connects TRBV18 to TRBJ2-1; 10 bases line up with TRBD1. The CDR3: CASSRQGAFNEQFF. CDR3 nucleotides: TGTGCCAGCTCGAGACAGGGGGCGTTCAATGAGCAGTTCTTC.